The TCR beta chain described here comes from a study of CD8 T cells in Susac syndrome. With V trimmed by 7 bases and J by 9 bases, 6 bases remained unmatched. The CDR3 has 12 amino acids. Reverse transcription used about 0.45 to 1 ug RNA and random hexamers. TCRdb processed the immunoSEQ multiplex PCR reads anew with MiXCR; each CDR3 protein has one entry. Of about 190,000 distinct CDR3 sequences detected, approximately 95% appear once; the ten largest clones hold 0.08% to 0.11%. This clonotype was counted a single time. Sequencing of TCR beta was carried out in blood CD8+ and CD4+ T cells. This clonotype originated in a human donor in good health. The rearrangement uses TRBV12-3 or TRBV12-4 and TRBJ2-1, with 7 bases lining up with TRBD1. The sample consisted of CD4+ T cells from PBMCs. DNA of the CDR3: TGTGCCAGCATTAGACAGGGCGGTGAGCAGTTCTTC. This gives the protein CASIRQGGEQFF.